This T cell receptor (beta chain) was observed in a study of breast tumors, draining lymph nodes, adjacent tissues. One entry per CDR3 protein, called by TCRdb with MiXCR from the multiplex PCR reads. The sample lists approximately 170,000 distinct CDR3 sequences, 25% to 40% occurring once. Turning to this clonotype: Its target is not known.

Trimming cost V 5 bases and J 8 bases; bases outside gene matches: 19. The germline V gene has CDR1 SGHVS and CDR2 FQNEAQ. The CDR3 loop spans 18 amino acids. Points from the study as a whole: Tumor T cell lymph node origin was a supported hypothesis, not proven.

Samples came from axillary lymph nodes draining the breast cancer. The origin of this receptor is a female donor with breast cancer. Some clones in this sample may be carry-over from other donors' samples. Material: axillary lymph node tissue. The chain is built from TRBV7-8 and TRBJ2-1, with TRBD2 identical over 9 bases. CDR3 sequence: CASSPFRASGTPGHEQFF. The CDR3 coding sequence is TGTGCCAGCAGCCCATTCCGGGCTAGCGGGACACCCGGCCATGAGCAGTTCTTC.